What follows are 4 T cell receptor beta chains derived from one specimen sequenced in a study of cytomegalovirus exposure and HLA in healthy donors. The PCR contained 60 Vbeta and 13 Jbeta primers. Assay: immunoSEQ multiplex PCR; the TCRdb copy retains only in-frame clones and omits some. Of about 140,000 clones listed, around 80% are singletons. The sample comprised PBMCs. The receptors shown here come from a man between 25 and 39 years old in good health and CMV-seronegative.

The CDR3 sequence: CASSPERGTNEQYF. In nucleotides, the CDR3 is TGTGCCAGCTCACCTGAGCGGGGGACGAACGAGCAGTACTTC. This rearrangement joins TRBV18 to TRBJ2-7, with 8 nucleotides matching TRBD2. The CDR3 is 14 amino acids. Germline CDR1 and CDR2: KGHSH and LQKENI. The trim removed 3 bases at V and 5 bases at J, leaving 6 bases unmatched.

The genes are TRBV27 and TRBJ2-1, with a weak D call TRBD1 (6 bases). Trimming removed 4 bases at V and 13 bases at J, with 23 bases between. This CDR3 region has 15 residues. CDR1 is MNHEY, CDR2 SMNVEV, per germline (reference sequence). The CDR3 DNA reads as TGTGCCAGCAGTTCCCACCGGTCCCAGGGGAATCGTCAGTTCTTC. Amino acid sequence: CASSSHRSQGNRQFF.

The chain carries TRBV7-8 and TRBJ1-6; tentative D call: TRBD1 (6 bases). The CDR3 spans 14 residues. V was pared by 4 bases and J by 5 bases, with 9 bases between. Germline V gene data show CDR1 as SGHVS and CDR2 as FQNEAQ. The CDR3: CASSSTGDNSPLHF. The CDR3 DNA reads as TGTGCCAGCAGCTCGACAGGAGATAATTCACCCCTCCACTTT.

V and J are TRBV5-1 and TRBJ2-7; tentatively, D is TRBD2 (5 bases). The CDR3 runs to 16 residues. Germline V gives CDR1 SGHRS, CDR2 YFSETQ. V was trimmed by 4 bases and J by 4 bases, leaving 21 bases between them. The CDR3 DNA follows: TGCGCCAGCAGCCCGACCTCGGGGAGTCTCGAGTACGAGCAGTACTTC. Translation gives CASSPTSGSLEYEQYF. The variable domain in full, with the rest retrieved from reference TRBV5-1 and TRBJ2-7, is KAGVTQTPRYLIKTRGQQVTLSCSPISGHRSVSWYQQTPGQGLQFLFEYFSETQRNKGNFPGRFSGRQFSNSRSEMNVSTLELGDSALYLCASSPTSGSLEYEQYFGPGTRLTVT.